This passage covers 29 T cell receptor beta chains from one sample sequenced in a study of post-analysis software for immune sequencing data. General study results and limits: Roughly 5 TRBV segments, TRBV5-6, TRBV5-1 and TRBV20-1 among them, were found more frequent in patients than controls.

No antigen has been identified for these receptors. Incorporated into the TCR beta cDNA libraries were unique molecular identifiers, which served to reduce PCR and sequencing biases. TCRdb ran MiXCR on the PCR reads and lists one entry per CDR3 protein. The sample has hundreds of thousands of distinct CDR3 sequences; 30% are singletons. Sequencing input: blood. The receptors come from a girl aged 10 to 17 with multiple sclerosis.

This clonotype has a count of ten or more. The chain couples TRBV4-3 to TRBJ2-5, with TRBD2 matching over 10 bases. The J call may be wrong; the DNA end is better matched by TRBJ2-7. Germline CDR1 is LGHNA and CDR2 is YSLEER. The CDR3 has 17 amino acids. Here the CDR3 DNA reads TGCGCCAGCAGCCAAGGGACTAGCGGAGGGTCTAGCTACGAGCAGTACTTC. Protein: CASSQGTSGGSSYEQYF.

CDR3 residues: CASSFRLGFSGANVLTF. The CDR3 DNA is TGTGCCAGCAGTTTTCGGTTGGGTTTCTCTGGGGCCAACGTCCTGACTTTC. The chain links TRBV12-3 or TRBV12-4 to TRBJ2-6, with no clear D. This CDR3 comprises 17 residues. V was pared by 3 bases and J by 0 bases, with 12 bases between.

This rearrangement joins TRBV28 to TRBJ2-4, with unresolved D. Per germline, CDR1 MDHEN and CDR2 SYDVKM. V lost 11 bases and J lost 0, with 5 bases in between. The CDR3 runs to 11 residues. CDR3 amino acids: CAGLAKNIQYF. CDR3 sequence (DNA): TGTGCCGGCCTAGCCAAAAACATTCAGTACTTC.

The chain is built from TRBV11-2 and TRBJ2-3; no reliable D call. The CDR3 has 15 residues. The V end lost 3 bases, the J end lost 4 bases, and 14 bases lay between the germline ends. Germline V CDR1 and CDR2: SGHAT, FQNNGV. This CDR3 reads CASSFSTGYPDTQYF. DNA for the CDR3: TGTGCCAGCAGCTTCTCGACCGGCTACCCAGATACGCAGTATTTT. Combining the CDR3 with reference TRBV11-2 and TRBJ2-3 gives the whole variable domain EAGVAQSPRYKIIEKRQSVAFWCNPISGHATLYWYQQILGQGPKLLIQFQNNGVVDDSQLPKDRFSAERLKGVDSTLKIQPAKLEDSAVYLCASSFSTGYPDTQYFGPGTRLTVL.

The V call is TRBV20-1, the J call TRBJ1-1; D possibly corresponds to TRBD1 (5 bases). This CDR3 has 13 residues. The V gene lost 6 bases and the J gene lost 6 bases, with 17 bases spanning the gap. CDR1 and CDR2 from the germline V gene are DFQATT and SNEGSKA (reference sequence). Here the CDR3 reads CSARDLSLSEAFF. CDR3 DNA: TGCAGTGCCCGGGACCTTAGTCTTTCTGAAGCTTTCTTT.

This clonotype was observed once. The chain employs TRBV4-1 and TRBJ2-3; 9 nucleotides align to TRBD2. The CDR3 sequence is 16 residues long. Germline V lookup: CDR1 MGHRA, CDR2 YSYEKL. With 0 bases clipped from V and 5 bases from J, the junction kept 6 bases outside the gene matches. The CDR3 loop reads CASSQDPSGILDTQYF. In DNA, the CDR3 is TGCGCCAGCAGCCAAGATCCTAGCGGGATATTAGATACGCAGTATTTT.

The J gene is TRBJ1-2, the V gene TRBV9, with D possibly being TRBD1 (6 bases). This CDR3 is 15 amino acids long. The V gene's germline CDR1 is SGDLS and CDR2 YYNGEE. V was trimmed by 2 bases and J by 4 bases, leaving 15 bases between them. The DNA of the CDR3 is TGTGCCAGCAGCGTCCTCTCAGGGGCCGGCTATGGCTACACCTTC. It translates to CASSVLSGAGYGYTF.

The chain is built from TRBV28 and TRBJ1-2; TRBD1 aligns across 9 bases. This CDR3 is 12 amino acids long. Trimming at V came to 10 bases and at J to 8 bases, leaving 8 bases not matched to a gene. The germline V gene has CDR1 MDHEN and CDR2 SYDVKM. The CDR3 loop is CAIRRDRDGYTF. For the CDR3, the DNA is TGTGCCATCCGAAGGGACAGGGACGGCTACACCTTC.

The gene calls are TRBV6-5 and TRBJ1-5; tentative D call: TRBD1 (5 bases). Per the germline V gene, CDR1 is MNHEY and CDR2 is SVGAGI. CDR3 length: 15 amino acids. Trimming left V 0 bases short and J 5 bases short, with 11 bases between. The CDR3 spells CASSYSVRGDQPQHF. The DNA of the CDR3 is TGTGCCAGCAGTTACTCCGTACGGGGGGATCAGCCCCAGCATTTT.

J is TRBJ2-7 and V is TRBV6-1; either TRBD1 or TRBD2 may supply D (5 bases each). The CDR3 covers 17 residues. Trimming shortened V by 6 bases and J by 0 bases, and 21 bases separated the two germline ends. Germline CDR1 and CDR2: MNHNS and SASEGT. CDR3 sequence: CASRPKILLGHSYEQYF. The CDR3 DNA reads as TGTGCCAGCAGACCCAAAATACTACTAGGACACTCCTACGAGCAGTACTTC.

The rearrangement joins TRBV12-3 or TRBV12-4 to TRBJ2-1, with 12 bases matching TRBD2. The V segment lost 6 bases and the J segment 9 bases; nucleotides outside the gene matches: 6. The CDR3 runs 14 residues. CDR3 loop: CASSRLAGDGEQFF. CDR3 bases: TGTGCCAGCAGCCGACTAGCGGGAGATGGTGAGCAGTTCTTC.

The rearrangement joins TRBV28 to TRBJ1-1; tentative D call: TRBD1 (5 bases). Trimming left V 6 bases short and J 11 bases short, with 34 bases between. Germline CDR1 and CDR2: MDHEN and SYDVKM. The CDR3 is 18 residues long. The CDR3 is CASSLDRNKFIFGAVAFF. In DNA form, the CDR3 reads TGTGCCAGCAGCCTTGACAGAAACAAATTTATTTTCGGTGCAGTGGCTTTCTTT.

The chain couples TRBV6-5 to TRBJ2-2, with a possible D match to TRBD1 (5 bases). The V and J ends lost 0 bases and 3 bases respectively, with 11 bases between them. Germline loops: CDR1 MNHEY, CDR2 SVGAGI. The CDR3 contains 16 residues. The chain's CDR3 is CASSYSAGWDTGELFF. The CDR3 nucleotides are TGTGCCAGCAGTTACTCGGCAGGGTGGGACACCGGGGAGCTGTTTTTT.

The chain combines TRBV20-1 with TRBJ1-2, with D unresolved. CDR3 length equals 15 residues. Trimming removed 0 bases at V and 4 bases at J, with 15 bases between. CDR1 is DFQATT and CDR2 is SNEGSKA in the germline V gene (reference sequence). CDR3 residues: CSARDLTDPLYGYTF. The CDR3 coding sequence is TGCAGTGCTAGAGATCTAACCGACCCTCTCTATGGCTACACCTTC.

As to this clonotype: At one end the junction does not follow the germline gene, possibly because of a read error. V is TRBV25-1 and J is TRBJ2-1; TRBD2 is a possible D gene (6 bases). The V gene's germline CDR1 is MGHDK and CDR2 SYGVNS. This CDR3 contains 14 residues. Here the CDR3 reads CASSRDFLPNEQFF. The CDR3 DNA sequence: TGTGCGAGCAGTCGGGACTTTCTTCCCAATGAGCAGTTCTTC.

The J gene is TRBJ2-7, the V gene TRBV5-5; D may match TRBD1 or TRBD2 (5 bases each). V gave up 3 bases and J gave up 5 bases, with 9 bases separating them. Germline CDR1 and CDR2: SGHKS and YYEKEE (reference sequence). The CDR3 contains 12 residues. The CDR3 here is CASSWGPNEQYF. In DNA, the CDR3 is TGTGCCAGCAGCTGGGGACCAAACGAGCAGTACTTC. Together with reference TRBV5-5 and TRBJ2-7, the CDR3 gives the full variable domain: DAGVTQSPTHLIKTRGQQVTLRCSPISGHKSVSWYQQVLGQGPQFIFQYYEKEERGRGNFPDRFSARQFPNYSSELNVNALLLGDSALYLCASSWGPNEQYFGPGTRLTVT.

As regards this clonotype: Likely a read error: the CDR3 ends without its conserved phenylalanine or tryptophan. This chain joins TRBV6-4 and TRBJ1-2, with D maybe TRBD1 (5 bases). Trimming shortened V by 7 bases and J by 2 bases, and 8 bases separated the two germline ends. CDR3 length equals 12 residues. Germline CDR1 is MRHNA and CDR2 is SNTAGT. In DNA form, the CDR3 reads TGTGCCAGCACGGACAACAACTATGGCTACACCTGC. Translating it yields CASTDNNYGYTC.

A word on this clonotype: One end of the junction varies from germline; a read error may be responsible. The rearrangement uses TRBV24-1 and TRBJ1-5; no reliable D call. This CDR3 comprises 14 residues. The germline V gene encodes CDR1 KGHDR and CDR2 SFDVKD. This CDR3 reads CATRDLAGNQPQHF. In nucleotides, the CDR3 is TGTGCCACCAGGGATTTAGCTGGAAATCAGCCCCAGCATTTT.

This chain uses TRBV5-6 with TRBJ2-5; no firm D call. CDR3 size: 13 residues. With 0 bases removed from V and 3 bases from J, the gap between germline ends came to 6 bases. Germline V gives CDR1 SGHDT, CDR2 YYEEEE. Here the CDR3 DNA reads TGTGCCAGCAGCTTGGTCAGAGAAGAGACCCAGTACTTC. Residues: CASSLVREETQYF.

In this sample, this clonotype turned up a few times. This sequence joins TRBV6-6 and TRBJ2-7, with 10 bases lining up with TRBD2. Germline V gene data show CDR1 as MNHNY and CDR2 as SVGAGI (reference sequence). V was clipped by 8 bases and J by 3 bases; unmatched bases: 1. The CDR3 loop spans 12 amino acids. CDR3 in DNA: TGTGCCAGCGTAGCGGGGGGCTACGAGCAGTACTTC. Protein product: CASVAGGYEQYF.

This clonotype has only a few counts. V gene TRBV27 combines with J gene TRBJ1-1; TRBD1 might be the D (5 bases). CDR1 is MNHEY, CDR2 SMNVEV, per germline (reference sequence). V was shortened by 10 bases and J by 3 bases, with 21 bases between the two germline ends. This CDR3 has 15 residues. Written as DNA, the CDR3 is TGTGCCACCACTACCAAGATCGGAGGGGACACTGAAGCTTTCTTT. It encodes CATTTKIGGDTEAFF.

The chain has TRBV12-3 or TRBV12-4 and TRBJ1-2; 7 bases agree with TRBD1. J gave up 6 bases and V 5 bases, and 9 bases lay outside the gene matches. This CDR3 contains 14 residues. The CDR3: CASSVGRGVHGYTF. CDR3 bases: TGTGCCAGCAGTGTCGGCAGGGGGGTCCATGGCTACACCTTC.

V usage is TRBV10-3 and J usage is TRBJ2-4, with 7 nucleotides matching TRBD2. The CDR3 is made up of 16 amino acids. Germline loops: CDR1 ENHRY, CDR2 SYGVKD. Germline trimming cut 6 bases from V and 2 bases from J; bases unmatched to any gene: 10. CDR3 region: CAISPLGGDPKNIQYF. For the CDR3, the DNA is TGTGCCATCAGCCCACTGGGGGGGGATCCCAAAAACATTCAGTACTTC.

The CDR3 coding sequence is TGTGCCAGCATCAAAAAGGGGGTTGCGGAAAAACTGTTTTTT. It is translated as CASIKKGVAEKLFF. The V call is TRBV6-1, the J call TRBJ1-4; possibly TRBD1 for D (6 bases). V lost 7 bases to trimming and J lost 8 bases, with 17 bases between them. Per germline, CDR1 MNHNS and CDR2 SASEGT. The CDR3 spans 14 residues.

This clonotype was observed once. The genes are TRBV11-2 and TRBJ1-4; D might be TRBD1 (5 bases). Trimming shortened V by 5 bases and J by 3 bases, and 13 bases separated the two germline ends. This CDR3 has 15 amino acids. Germline lookup yields CDR1 SGHAT and CDR2 FQNNGV. In DNA, the CDR3 is TGTGCCAGCAGCACGGGGACCCACGCTAATGAAAAACTGTTTTTT. Translation gives CASSTGTHANEKLFF. The variable domain in full, with the rest retrieved from reference TRBV11-2 and TRBJ1-4, is EAGVAQSPRYKIIEKRQSVAFWCNPISGHATLYWYQQILGQGPKLLIQFQNNGVVDDSQLPKDRFSAERLKGVDSTLKIQPAKLEDSAVYLCASSTGTHANEKLFFGSGTQLSVL.

About this clonotype: This may come from a read error, since a much larger clone is one base off. The rearrangement joins TRBV28 to TRBJ2-7; TRBD1 matches at 11 bases. The length of the CDR3 is 16 residues. The V gene's germline CDR1 is MDHEN and CDR2 SYDVKM. The trim removed 6 bases at V and 7 bases at J, leaving 14 bases unmatched. CDR3 sequence (DNA): TGTGCCAGCAGACCACGCGCCGGGACAGGGGGAGTTGAGCAGTACTTC. This encodes CASRPRAGTGGVEQYF.

The rearrangement joins TRBV20-1 to TRBJ1-1; D is ambiguous. From germline, CDR1 is DFQATT and CDR2 SNEGSKA (reference sequence). CDR3 length: 15 amino acids. The ends were cut back, 5 bases at V and 6 bases at J, with 22 bases in the middle. CDR3 residues: CSASVVFPSNAEAFF. For the CDR3, the DNA is TGCAGTGCTTCGGTGGTGTTCCCATCCAACGCTGAAGCTTTCTTT.

This clonotype turned up a few times. One end of the junction varies from germline; a read error may be responsible. J is TRBJ2-1 and V is TRBV24-1; D is unclear. CDR1 KGHDR and CDR2 SFDVKD come from the germline V gene. This CDR3 is 17 amino acids long. This CDR3 is CATSGIEETYSYNGQFF. Here the CDR3 DNA reads TGTGCCACCAGTGGAATCGAGGAGACCTACTCCTACAATGGGCAGTTCTTC.

This clonotype was found a few times. The CDR3 loop reads CSVSYMVAGGTDTQYF. CDR3 in DNA: TGCAGCGTTTCATATATGGTGGCAGGGGGCACAGATACGCAGTATTTT. The J gene is TRBJ2-3, the V gene TRBV29-1; possibly TRBD1 for D (6 bases). Trimming removed 5 bases at V and 1 base at J, with 19 bases between. The CDR3 totals 16 residues. The germline CDR1 and CDR2 sequences are SQVTM and ANQGSEA.